Listed below are T cell receptor beta chains from one sample, sequenced in a study of control samples from healthy donors and cancer patients. TCRdb's table, derived via immunoSEQ multiplex PCR, lists solely in-frame clones and lacks some. The sample holds tens of thousands of clones; roughly 80% are singletons and the top ten take about 9.5%. The sample comprised blood. The receptors derive from a man between 65 and 80 years old in good health. The CDR3 runs from the conserved cysteine through the conserved F or W. The order of the fields is V gene, D gene, J gene, CDR3 protein. A D gene is named only where the DNA matches it firmly.

>TRBV6-2/TRBV6-3|NA|TRBJ2-7
CASSSLGLFSYEQYF
>TRBV5-1|TRBD2|TRBJ2-7
CARAWRVRLAGAVTYEQYF
>TRBV15|TRBD2|TRBJ2-2
CATSRRTSGGAGELFF
>TRBV2|NA|TRBJ2-3
CASSRDPSVRDTQYF
>TRBV11-2|TRBD2|TRBJ2-1
CASSPNSGRIDNEQFF
>TRBV4-1|TRBD2|TRBJ2-1
CASSQASGGAREQFF
>TRBV7-8|NA|TRBJ2-5
CASSLRPGETQYF
>TRBV7-2|TRBD1|TRBJ2-7
CASSPVTGASFEQYF
>TRBV12-3/TRBV12-4|NA|TRBJ1-2
CASSFAGNGYTF
>TRBV18|NA|TRBJ2-1
CASSPPGTSAREQFF
>TRBV7-2|NA|TRBJ2-3
CASSSWTATDTQYF
>TRBV24-1|TRBD1|TRBJ1-4
CATSDSTTGGTNEKLFF
>TRBV30|NA|TRBJ1-3
CAWSVTTGNTIYF
>TRBV5-6|NA|TRBJ1-2
CASSPLVGADYGYTF
>TRBV28|NA|TRBJ1-4
CASRSWFPVTNEKLFF
>TRBV5-6|TRBD1|TRBJ1-2
CASSLPGQGNGYTF